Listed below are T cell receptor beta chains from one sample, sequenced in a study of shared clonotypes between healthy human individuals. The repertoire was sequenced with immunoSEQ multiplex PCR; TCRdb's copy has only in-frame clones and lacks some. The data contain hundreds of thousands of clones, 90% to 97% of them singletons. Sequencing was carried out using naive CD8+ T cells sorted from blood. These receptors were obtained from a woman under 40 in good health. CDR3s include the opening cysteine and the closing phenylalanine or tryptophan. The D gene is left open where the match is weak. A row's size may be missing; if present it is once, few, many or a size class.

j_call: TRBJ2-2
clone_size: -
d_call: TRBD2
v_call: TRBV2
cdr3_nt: TGTGCCAGCAATAAACTAGCGGGACTAGGGACCGGGGAGCTGTTTTTT
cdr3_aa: CASNKLAGLGTGELFF

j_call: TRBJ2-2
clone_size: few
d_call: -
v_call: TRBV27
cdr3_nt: TGTGCCAGCAGTTTGTACACCGGGGAGCTGTTTTTT
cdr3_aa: CASSLYTGELFF

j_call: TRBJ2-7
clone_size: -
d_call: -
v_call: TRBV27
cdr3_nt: TGTGCCAGCAGTTTCCAACCCGGGACACCCTCTAGGGACGAGCAGTACTTC
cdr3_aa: CASSFQPGTPSRDEQYF

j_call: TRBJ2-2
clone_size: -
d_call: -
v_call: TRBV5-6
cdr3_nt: TGTGCCAGCAGCGTCCTGACAGATTCGAACACCGGGGAGCTGTTTTTT
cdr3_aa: CASSVLTDSNTGELFF

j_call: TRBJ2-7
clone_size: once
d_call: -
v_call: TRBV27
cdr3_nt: TGTGCCAGCAGTTTGTGGGGGGCCTCCTACGAGCAGTACTTC
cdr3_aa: CASSLWGASYEQYF

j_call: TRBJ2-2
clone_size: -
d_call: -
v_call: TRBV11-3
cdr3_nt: TGTGCCAGCAGCCTGAATTCCGGGGAGCTGTTTTTT
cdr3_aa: CASSLNSGELFF

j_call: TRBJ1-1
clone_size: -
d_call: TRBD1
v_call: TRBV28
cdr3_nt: TGTGCCAGCAGGGACAGGAGGAACACTGAAGCTTTCTTT
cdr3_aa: CASRDRRNTEAFF

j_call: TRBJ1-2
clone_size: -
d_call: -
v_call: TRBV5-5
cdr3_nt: TGTGCCAGCAGCTTGGCTTATGGCTACACCTTC
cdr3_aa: CASSLAYGYTF

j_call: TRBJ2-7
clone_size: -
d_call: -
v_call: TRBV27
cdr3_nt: TGTGCCAGCAGTTTAGAGGGAGAAGGCTACGAGCAGTACTTC
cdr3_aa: CASSLEGEGYEQYF

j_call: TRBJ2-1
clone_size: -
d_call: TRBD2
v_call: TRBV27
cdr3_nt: TGTGCCAGCAGTTTATTTAGCGGGAGCTCCTACAATGAGCAGTTCTTC
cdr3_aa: CASSLFSGSSYNEQFF

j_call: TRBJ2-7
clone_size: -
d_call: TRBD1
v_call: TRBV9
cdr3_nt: TGTGCCAGCAGCCCTCAGGGGGCCTACGAGCAGTACTTC
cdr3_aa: CASSPQGAYEQYF

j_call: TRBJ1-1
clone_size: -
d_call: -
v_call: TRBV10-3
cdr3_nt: TGTGCCATCAGTGTGGGCGGGAACACTGAAGCTTTCTTT
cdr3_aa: CAISVGGNTEAFF

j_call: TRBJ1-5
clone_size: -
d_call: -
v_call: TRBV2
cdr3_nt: TGTGCCAGCAGGCCCGAAGGGACACCGGTCGCCTATAGCAATCAGCCCCAGCATTTT
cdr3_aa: CASRPEGTPVAYSNQPQHF

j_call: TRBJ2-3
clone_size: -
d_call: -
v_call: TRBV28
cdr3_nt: TGTGCCAGCAGTTTATCCTGGGGCCGAAGCACAGATACGCAGTATTTT
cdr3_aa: CASSLSWGRSTDTQYF

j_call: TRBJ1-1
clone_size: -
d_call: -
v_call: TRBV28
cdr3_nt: TGTGCCAGCAGTTCCCTGGACCTAATGAACACTGAAGCTTTCTTT
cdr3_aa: CASSSLDLMNTEAFF

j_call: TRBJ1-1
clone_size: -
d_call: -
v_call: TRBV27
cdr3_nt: TGTGCCAGCAGGCCAAGAAATTCCGGCACTGAAGCTTTCTTT
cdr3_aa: CASRPRNSGTEAFF

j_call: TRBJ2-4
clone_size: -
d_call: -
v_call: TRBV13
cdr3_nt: TGTGCCAGCAGCTTAGGGGGCGAAAACATTCAGTACTTC
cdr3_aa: CASSLGGENIQYF

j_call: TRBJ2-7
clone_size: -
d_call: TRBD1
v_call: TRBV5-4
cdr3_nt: TGTGCCAGCAGCCCACAGGGGAGTTACGAGCAGTACTTC
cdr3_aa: CASSPQGSYEQYF

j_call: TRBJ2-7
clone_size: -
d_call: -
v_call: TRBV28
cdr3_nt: TGTGCCAGCAGTCCTATTAATTGGGCCCATGAGGGAGAATCCTACGAGCAGTACTTC
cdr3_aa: CASSPINWAHEGESYEQYF

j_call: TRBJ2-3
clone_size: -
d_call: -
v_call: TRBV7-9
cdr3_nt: TGTGCCAGCACCCCGTGGGGGGCCTTCGATATTCACACAGATACGCAGTATTTT
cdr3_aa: CASTPWGAFDIHTDTQYF

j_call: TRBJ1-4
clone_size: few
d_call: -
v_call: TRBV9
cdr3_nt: TGTGCCAGCAGTCTCGGGGGGGTCGGAAAACTGTTTTTT
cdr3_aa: CASSLGGVGKLFF

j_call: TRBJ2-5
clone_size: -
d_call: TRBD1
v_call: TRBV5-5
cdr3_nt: TGTGCCAGCAGTCGTAAGGGCGGACAGGGCGCCGACTTC
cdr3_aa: CASSRKGGQGADF

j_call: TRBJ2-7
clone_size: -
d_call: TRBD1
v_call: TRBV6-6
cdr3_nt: TGTGCCAGCAGTTCTCGGACAGGGGGGGACGAGCAGTACTTC
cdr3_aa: CASSSRTGGDEQYF

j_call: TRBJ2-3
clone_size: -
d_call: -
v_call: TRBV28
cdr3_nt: TGTGCCAGCACCACCCTCCTGGGATTGGCCGGGGGTACGCAGTATTTT
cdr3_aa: CASTTLLGLAGGTQYF

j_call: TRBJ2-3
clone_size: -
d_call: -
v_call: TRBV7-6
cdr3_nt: TGTGCCAGCAGCTTAAAACCCGGAGATACGCAGTATTTT
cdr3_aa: CASSLKPGDTQYF

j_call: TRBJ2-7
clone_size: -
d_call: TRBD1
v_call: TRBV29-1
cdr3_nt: TGCAGCGTTCATGCGACAGGGACCAACGAGCAGTACTTC
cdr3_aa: CSVHATGTNEQYF